The 32 T cell receptor beta chains listed next were all sequenced from one sample in a study of cytomegalovirus exposure and HLA in healthy donors. Primers: 60 Vbeta forward and 13 Jbeta reverse. Repertoires were generated with immunoSEQ multiplex PCR, while TCRdb's copy carries only in-frame clones and drops some. The sample lists around 50,000 clones; 80% were seen once. Sequenced: PBMCs. Receptor source: a man younger than 40 in good health and CMV-seropositive.

V gene TRBV10-1 combines with J gene TRBJ1-2; tentatively, D is TRBD1 (6 bases). Between the trimmed V and J ends, which lost 5 bases and 1 base, there was a span of 8 bases. The CDR3 totals 13 residues. CDR1 and CDR2 from the germline V gene are WNHNN and SYGVQD (reference sequence). CDR3 sequence: CASSKDSNYGYTF. DNA for the CDR3: TGCGCCAGCAGTAAGGACAGTAACTATGGCTACACCTTC.

The CDR3 protein is CASSPNTGTGHYGYTF. The CDR3 DNA reads TGTGCCAGCTCACCAAATACCGGGACAGGGCACTATGGCTACACCTTC. The chain joins TRBV18 to TRBJ1-2; the match to TRBD1 covers 9 bases. CDR3 length: 16 amino acids. Losses at the gene ends were 2 bases for V and 3 bases for J; bases not matched to a gene: 7. Germline CDR1 reads KGHSH; CDR2 reads LQKENI.

The gene calls are TRBV9 and TRBJ2-2; 8 bases are a match to TRBD2. The V and J ends lost 4 bases and 1 base, in that order; junction bases with no gene match: 9. CDR1 SGDLS and CDR2 YYNGEE come from the germline V gene. The CDR3 is made up of 17 amino acids. The CDR3 reads CASSSTHSGMNTGELFF. In DNA form, the CDR3 reads TGTGCCAGCAGCTCAACTCATAGCGGGATGAACACCGGGGAGCTGTTTTTT.

This clone occurred a few times. The chain couples TRBV6-5 to TRBJ1-6; TRBD1 matches 8 bases. This CDR3 contains 14 residues. Per germline, CDR1 MNHEY and CDR2 SVGAGI. With V trimmed by 2 bases and J by 9 bases, 3 bases remained unmatched. The CDR3: CASSYTGGTSPLHF. CDR3 sequence (DNA): TGTGCCAGCAGTTACACAGGGGGGACTTCACCCCTCCACTTT.

This chain connects TRBV19 to TRBJ2-7; D perhaps matches TRBD1 (5 bases). CDR3 size: 15 residues. Trimming removed 6 bases from V and 2 bases from J, with 17 bases in between. Germline CDR1 is LNHDA and CDR2 is SQIVND (reference sequence). CDR3 sequence (DNA): TGTGCCAGTAGCTATGACAGCCTAAGTACCTACGAGCAGTACTTC. Protein product: CASSYDSLSTYEQYF.

This chain links TRBV19 with TRBJ1-2, with 9 bases that match TRBD1. The CDR3 contains 15 residues. The germline V gene has CDR1 LNHDA and CDR2 SQIVND (reference sequence). V lost 3 bases, J lost 1 base, and 3 bases stayed unmatched. The CDR3 here is CASSIKGQGNYGYTF. CDR3 DNA: TGTGCCAGTAGTATCAAGGGACAGGGTAACTATGGCTACACCTTC.

The chain joins TRBV7-8 to TRBJ1-1; 11 nucleotides line up with TRBD1. This CDR3 is 18 amino acids long. Trimming cost V 9 bases and J 0 bases; bases outside gene matches: 15. CDR1 is SGHVS, CDR2 FQNEAQ, per germline. In DNA form, the CDR3 reads TGTGCCAGTTCTGAGGGTGGGGACAGGGGGTGGCTGAACACTGAAGCTTTCTTT. Translating gives CASSEGGDRGWLNTEAFF.

This clone is a singleton in its sample. The chain combines TRBV6-1 with TRBJ1-1; D remains ambiguous. Germline V lookup: CDR1 MNHNS, CDR2 SASEGT. Trimming cost V 10 bases and J 3 bases, with 12 bases left between them. CDR3 length equals 12 residues. Here the CDR3 reads CATVRQYTEAFF. Written as DNA, the CDR3 is TGTGCCACCGTACGACAATACACTGAAGCTTTCTTT.

The chain couples TRBV6-5 to TRBJ1-2; possible D gene TRBD1, 5 bases. The CDR3 totals 14 residues. Trimming left V 4 bases short and J 2 bases short, with 11 bases between. CDR1 MNHEY and CDR2 SVGAGI come from the germline V gene. The CDR3 region is CASSSGGGNYGYTF. In DNA form, the CDR3 reads TGTGCCAGCAGTTCCGGGGGGGGAAACTATGGCTACACCTTC.

The chain couples TRBV7-3 to TRBJ2-7; 8 bases are shared with TRBD1. The junction had 2 bases not matched to a gene; V was cut back by 4 bases and J by 0 bases. Looked up from germline, CDR1 is SGHTA and CDR2 is FQGTGA. The CDR3 covers 14 residues. CDR3 DNA: TGTGCCAGCAGCTCCGGGACAGGCTCCTACGAGCAGTACTTC. This gives the protein CASSSGTGSYEQYF.

The chain combines TRBV28 with TRBJ2-3; 12 bases are shared with TRBD2. This CDR3 has 16 amino acids. From germline, CDR1 is MDHEN and CDR2 SYDVKM. V was clipped by 4 bases and J by 6 bases; unmatched bases: 8. In DNA, the CDR3 is TGTGCCAGCAGTTCCCCACTAGCGGGGGGCTCGGATACGCAGTATTTT. Its translation is CASSSPLAGGSDTQYF.

V and J are TRBV4-1 and TRBJ2-1; a possible D gene is TRBD2 (7 bases). Germline CDR1 and CDR2: MGHRA and YSYEKL. V gave up 3 bases and J gave up 8 bases, with 20 bases separating them. The CDR3 loop spans 16 amino acids. CDR3 coding DNA: TGCGCCAGCAGCCAGGGGGGGCGGGGTCTTATGGATGAGCAGTTCTTC. Amino acids: CASSQGGRGLMDEQFF.

The chain joins TRBV19 to TRBJ2-3; maybe TRBD2 (5 bases). The CDR3 consists of 12 residues. Trimming left V 8 bases short and J 5 bases short, with 11 bases between. Germline V gene data show CDR1 as LNHDA and CDR2 as SQIVND (reference sequence). CDR3 in amino acids: CASSGYVDTQYF. CDR3 coding DNA: TGTGCCAGTTCGGGGTACGTAGATACGCAGTATTTT.

This chain uses TRBV10-2 with TRBJ2-5; 9 positions agree with TRBD2. Germline CDR1 reads WSHSY; CDR2 reads SAAADI. CDR3 size: 13 residues. V trimming: 8 bases; J trimming: 3 bases; junction bases outside the gene matches: 4. This CDR3 reads CASFSSGEETQYF. The DNA of the CDR3 is TGCGCCAGCTTCTCTAGCGGGGAAGAGACCCAGTACTTC.

This clone was recorded once. The gene calls are TRBV5-6 and TRBJ1-1; D gene uncertain. The CDR3 totals 13 residues. Germline-derived CDR1 and CDR2 are SGHDT and YYEEEE. V was trimmed by 4 bases and J by 4 bases, leaving 11 bases between them. CDR3 in amino acids: CASSVAWSTEAFF. In DNA, the CDR3 is TGTGCCAGCAGCGTAGCCTGGAGCACTGAAGCTTTCTTT.

The rearrangement links TRBV28 to TRBJ1-2; 11 bases match TRBD1. The V segment lost 3 bases and the J segment 5 bases; nucleotides outside the gene matches: 2. The CDR3 length is 14 residues. Germline loops: CDR1 MDHEN, CDR2 SYDVKM. Here the CDR3 DNA reads TGTGCCAGCAGTTTGGGGGACAGGGGGTATGGCTACACCTTC. It encodes CASSLGDRGYGYTF.

The V and J genes are TRBV2 and TRBJ1-4, with D uncertain. Germline CDR1 is SNHLY and CDR2 is FYNNEI. The CDR3 runs 13 residues. The V end lost 4 bases, the J end lost 7 bases, and 10 bases lay between the germline ends. As DNA, the CDR3 is TGTGCCAGCAGTGCCCGGGGTGTTGAAAAACTGTTTTTT. Its translation is CASSARGVEKLFF.

The genes are TRBV7-3 and TRBJ2-1; 11 positions agree with TRBD1. Germline V gene lookup returns CDR1 SGHTA and CDR2 FQGTGA. Losses at the gene ends were 6 bases for V and 8 bases for J; bases not matched to a gene: 6. The CDR3 runs 14 residues. The CDR3 sequence is CASSWTGGMDEQFF. The CDR3 bases are TGTGCCAGCAGTTGGACAGGGGGCATGGATGAGCAGTTCTTC.

The chain recombines TRBV6-5 with TRBJ2-2; D is possibly TRBD1 (5 bases). Germline V lookup: CDR1 MNHEY, CDR2 SVGAGI. V gave up 7 bases and J gave up 1 base, with 13 bases separating them. The CDR3 is 15 amino acids. The chain's CDR3 is CASTTGFLNTGELFF. The CDR3 DNA is TGTGCCAGCACCACAGGTTTCTTGAACACCGGGGAGCTGTTTTTT.

This sequence joins TRBV2 and TRBJ2-7, with a weak D call TRBD2 (6 bases). The CDR3 runs to 12 residues. Trimming removed 6 bases at V and 2 bases at J, with 8 bases between. Looked up from germline, CDR1 is SNHLY and CDR2 is FYNNEI. In DNA form, the CDR3 reads TGTGCCAGCAGGGGGGGAGCCTACGAGCAGTACTTC. Its protein is CASRGGAYEQYF.

This chain joins TRBV5-5 and TRBJ1-2; D is unclear. This CDR3 has 14 residues. CDR1 is SGHKS, CDR2 YYEKEE, per germline (reference sequence). Between the trimmed V and J ends, which lost 2 bases and 4 bases, there was a span of 12 bases. Here the CDR3 DNA reads TGTGCCAGCAGCTTTTCCCAGGCGTCCTATGGCTACACCTTC. Protein sequence: CASSFSQASYGYTF.

This clone has just one count. The genes are TRBV7-2 and TRBJ2-2, with 7 bases identical to TRBD1. Germline CDR1 SGHTA, CDR2 FQGNSA. After removal of 6 bases from V and 2 bases from J, the junction contained 12 bases not matched to a gene. The CDR3 is made up of 17 amino acids. CDR3 in DNA: TGTGCCAGCAGTCCTACGTGGACAGGTTATAACACCGGGGAGCTGTTTTTT. Translation: CASSPTWTGYNTGELFF.

In its sample, this clone was seen a few times. A read error is the likely source, as a far larger clone sits one nucleotide away. The identical CDR3 is also encoded by other nucleotide sequences in the sample. The chain is built from TRBV13 and TRBJ1-1, with TRBD1 as a possible D gene (6 bases). CDR3 length equals 14 residues. The V gene lost 5 bases and the J gene lost 1 base, with 11 bases spanning the gap. Germline loops: CDR1 PRHDT, CDR2 FYEKMQ (reference sequence). CDR3 in DNA: TGTGCCAGCAGCCTAGTAGGGGGGAACACTGAAGCTTTCTTT. It encodes CASSLVGGNTEAFF.

This clone was detected only once. This chain joins TRBV7-6 and TRBJ1-3, with TRBD1 identical over 8 bases. The trim removed 4 bases at V and 3 bases at J, leaving 11 bases unmatched. CDR1 is SGHVS, CDR2 FNYEAQ, per germline. The CDR3 has 17 residues. DNA of the CDR3: TGTGCCAGCAGCTATGGAGACAGGGGCCTGGGTGGAAACACCATATATTTT. Its translation is CASSYGDRGLGGNTIYF.

This rearrangement joins TRBV7-8 to TRBJ1-1; D gene uncertain. V lost 2 bases, J lost 0 bases, and 7 bases lay in between. The CDR3 has 14 residues. Per germline, CDR1 SGHVS and CDR2 FQNEAQ. CDR3 protein: CASSLTGMNTEAFF. DNA for the CDR3: TGTGCCAGCAGCTTAACGGGGATGAACACTGAAGCTTTCTTT.

V is TRBV7-8 and J is TRBJ1-1; possible D gene TRBD1, 6 bases. The CDR3 loop spans 13 amino acids. Germline CDR1 and CDR2: SGHVS and FQNEAQ. V shed 3 bases and J shed 4 bases, with 9 bases lying between them. The CDR3 reads CASSLTGPTEAFF. The CDR3 DNA sequence: TGTGCCAGCAGCTTGACAGGCCCCACTGAAGCTTTCTTT. Looking up the rest from reference TRBV7-8 and TRBJ1-1 gives the full variable domain: GAGVSQSPRYKVAKRGQDVALRCDPISGHVSLFWYQQALGQGPEFLTYFQNEAQLDKSGLPSDRFFAERPEGSVSTLKIQRTQQEDSAVYLCASSLTGPTEAFFGQGTRLTVV.

The gene calls are TRBV27 and TRBJ1-4; 9 bases fit TRBD1. With 5 bases clipped from V and 0 bases from J, the junction kept 4 bases outside the gene matches. Germline V gives CDR1 MNHEY, CDR2 SMNVEV (reference sequence). This CDR3 is built from 16 residues. The CDR3 protein is CASSQDRGPTNEKLFF. In DNA, the CDR3 is TGTGCCAGCAGTCAGGACAGGGGTCCAACTAATGAAAAACTGTTTTTT. The full variable domain, its missing parts supplied by reference TRBV27 and TRBJ1-4, is EAQVTQNPRYLITVTGKKLTVTCSQNMNHEYMSWYRQDPGLGLRQIYYSMNVEVTDKGDVPEGYKVSRKEKRNFPLILESPSPNQTSLYFCASSQDRGPTNEKLFFGSGTQLSVL.

The V call is TRBV6-5, the J call TRBJ1-5; TRBD1 matches at 9 bases. This CDR3 contains 15 residues. With V trimmed by 10 bases and J by 4 bases, 11 bases remained unmatched. The germline V gene encodes CDR1 MNHEY and CDR2 SVGAGI. The CDR3, as DNA: TGTGCCACCCAGACGGGACAGGGAATAAATCAGCCCCAGCATTTT. Amino acids: CATQTGQGINQPQHF.

The chain has TRBV21-1 and TRBJ2-4; the table's D call, TRBD2, was not checked against the DNA. TRBV21-1 is given as a pseudogene. CDR3 length: 16 amino acids. CDR3 in DNA: TGTGCCAGCAGCAAAGCGCGGGGCCGTCCCGGGGACATTCAGTACTTC. Encoded protein: CASSKARGRPGDIQYF.

This clone was counted only a few times. CDR3 protein: CASSFGQGAGGYTF. The CDR3 bases are TGCGCCAGCAGCTTTGGGCAGGGGGCAGGCGGCTACACCTTC. The chain recombines TRBV5-1 with TRBJ1-2; 8 positions agree with TRBD1. The trim removed 2 bases at V and 8 bases at J, leaving 8 bases unmatched. CDR1 and CDR2 from the germline V gene are SGHRS and YFSETQ. The length of the CDR3 is 14 residues.

The chain has TRBV9 and TRBJ1-5; D ambiguous. The germline gives CDR1 SGDLS, CDR2 YYNGEE. The CDR3 covers 13 residues. The V gene lost 0 bases and the J gene lost 5 bases, with 6 bases spanning the gap. CDR3 sequence reads: CASSVGADQPQHF. In DNA form, the CDR3 reads TGTGCCAGCAGCGTAGGGGCAGATCAGCCCCAGCATTTT.

In its sample, this clone was seen a few times. This chain uses TRBV7-9 with TRBJ2-3, with 7 positions matching TRBD2. Germline V gene lookup returns CDR1 SEHNR and CDR2 FQNEAQ (reference sequence). This CDR3 contains 17 residues. J gave up 3 bases and V 5 bases, and 14 bases lay outside the gene matches. CDR3 loop: CASSASGGLADTDTQYF. For the CDR3, the DNA is TGTGCCAGCAGCGCCTCAGGAGGGCTAGCGGATACAGATACGCAGTATTTT.